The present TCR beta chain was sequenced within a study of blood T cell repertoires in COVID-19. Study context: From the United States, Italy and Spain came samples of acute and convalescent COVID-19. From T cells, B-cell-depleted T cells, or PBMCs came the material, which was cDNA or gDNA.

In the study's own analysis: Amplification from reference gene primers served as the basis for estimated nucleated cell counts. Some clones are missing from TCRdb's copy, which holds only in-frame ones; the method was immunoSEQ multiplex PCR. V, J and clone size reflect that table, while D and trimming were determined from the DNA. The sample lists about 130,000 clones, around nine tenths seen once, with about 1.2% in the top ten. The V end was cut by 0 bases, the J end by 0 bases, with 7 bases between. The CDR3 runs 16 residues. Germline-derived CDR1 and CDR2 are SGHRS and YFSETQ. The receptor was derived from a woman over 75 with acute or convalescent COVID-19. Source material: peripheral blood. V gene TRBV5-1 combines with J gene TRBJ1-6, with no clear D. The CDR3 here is CASSLDPSSYNSPLHF. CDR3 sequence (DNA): TGCGCCAGCAGCTTGGACCCGAGCTCCTATAATTCACCCCTCCACTTT.